The 27 T cell receptor beta chains given below trace back to one sample, sequenced in a study of shared clonotypes between healthy human individuals. Clones were sequenced by immunoSEQ multiplex PCR, and TCRdb holds only the in-frame ones, with some missing. The sample lists millions of clones, about 95% occurring once. Naive-designated CD8 cells lacked CD45RO, were positively enriched for CCR7, and omitted terminally differentiated effector memory CD45RA+ cells. Sequencing used naive CD8+ T cells sorted from blood. The receptors stem from a young man in good health.

The gene calls are TRBV27 and TRBJ2-7; 8 bases agree with TRBD2. V gave up 0 bases and J gave up 0 bases; unmatched junction bases: 4. This CDR3 region has 16 residues. Germline loops: CDR1 MNHEY, CDR2 SMNVEV (reference sequence). The CDR3 nucleotides read TGTGCCAGCAGTTTATCTGCGGGACTAGTCTCCTACGAGCAGTACTTC. Translating gives CASSLSAGLVSYEQYF.

This clone was counted a single time. The chain recombines TRBV7-8 with TRBJ2-2; perhaps TRBD1 as D (6 bases). From germline, CDR1 is SGHVS and CDR2 FQNEAQ. The CDR3 sequence is 17 residues long. Trimming cost V 3 bases and J 1 base, with 15 bases left between them. The CDR3 DNA reads TGTGCCAGCAGCTTTAACAGGGATCCAGGGAACACCGGGGAGCTGTTTTTT. It yields the protein CASSFNRDPGNTGELFF.

V gene TRBV13 combines with J gene TRBJ1-2; D is unresolved. Trimming took 3 bases from V and 8 from J, leaving 7 bases between them. The CDR3 spans 11 residues. Germline V gene lookup returns CDR1 PRHDT and CDR2 FYEKMQ (reference sequence). The CDR3 nucleotides read TGTGCCAGCAGCTTGGAGGAGGGCTACACCTTC. Its translation is CASSLEEGYTF.

The CDR3 sequence is CASSWGNPSGANVLTF. CDR3 DNA sequence: TGTGCCAGCAGTTGGGGAAACCCTTCTGGGGCCAACGTCCTGACTTTC. This chain connects TRBV27 to TRBJ2-6; D is unresolved. The V and J ends lost 4 bases and 1 base respectively, with 11 bases between them. The germline gives CDR1 MNHEY, CDR2 SMNVEV (reference sequence). The CDR3 runs to 16 residues.

Turning to this clone: This sample includes further DNA sequences coding for the same CDR3. The V call is TRBV27, the J call TRBJ2-2; D gene unclear. V lost 3 bases and J 1 base, leaving 3 bases between the germline ends. Germline V gene lookup returns CDR1 MNHEY and CDR2 SMNVEV (reference sequence). The length of the CDR3 is 13 residues. DNA of the CDR3: TGTGCCAGCAGTTTGGGGAACACCGGGGAGCTGTTTTTT. Amino acid sequence: CASSLGNTGELFF.

The chain uses TRBV11-2 and TRBJ2-3; 9 bases are shared with TRBD1. V gave up 3 bases and J gave up 4 bases; unmatched junction bases: 11. The CDR3 spans 17 residues. Per the germline V gene, CDR1 is SGHAT and CDR2 is FQNNGV. The CDR3 loop reads CASSFRKDRGGADTQYF. The CDR3 region has the DNA TGTGCCAGCAGCTTCAGGAAGGACAGGGGTGGGGCAGATACGCAGTATTTT.

The chain recombines TRBV10-2 with TRBJ1-2; D may be TRBD1 (6 bases). The V and J ends lost 6 bases and 2 bases respectively, with 16 bases between them. This CDR3 is 15 amino acids long. CDR1 and CDR2 from the germline V gene are WSHSY and SAAADI. The CDR3 DNA reads TGCGCCAGCAGCTCCTTGGGGGGCGCCAACTATGGCTACACCTTC. It translates to CASSSLGGANYGYTF.

The V and J genes are TRBV7-9 and TRBJ2-3; 9 nucleotides match TRBD1. The V gene's germline CDR1 is SEHNR and CDR2 FQNEAQ (reference sequence). The length of the CDR3 is 15 residues. The J segment lost 2 bases and the V segment lost 6 bases, leaving 6 bases of the junction unmatched. In nucleotides, the CDR3 is TGTGCCAGCAGTCCAGGGACAGGGCTCACAGATACGCAGTATTTT. Amino acid sequence: CASSPGTGLTDTQYF.

The chain employs TRBV28 and TRBJ2-1; D ambiguous. V was trimmed by 6 bases and J by 4 bases, leaving 7 bases between them. This CDR3 spans 12 amino acids. CDR1 is MDHEN, CDR2 SYDVKM, per germline. The CDR3 is CASSRGYNEQFF. Here the CDR3 DNA reads TGTGCCAGCAGCCGTGGGTACAATGAGCAGTTCTTC.

The V gene is TRBV9, the J gene TRBJ2-7; a possible D gene is TRBD2 (6 bases). Germline values: CDR1 SGDLS, CDR2 YYNGEE. V shed 3 bases and J shed 2 bases, with 12 bases lying between them. The CDR3 is made up of 14 amino acids. The CDR3 DNA reads TGTGCCAGCAGCGCCCCCGGGAGCCCCTACGAGCAGTACTTC. This codes for CASSAPGSPYEQYF.

The V call is TRBV19, the J call TRBJ2-7; D remains unclear. CDR3 size: 13 residues. Trimming took 5 bases from V and 7 from J, leaving 15 bases between them. Germline lookup yields CDR1 LNHDA and CDR2 SQIVND (reference sequence). CDR3 nucleotides: TGTGCCAGTAGTCCAAGGGATCTAGGAGAGCAGTACTTC. It translates to CASSPRDLGEQYF.

J is TRBJ2-1 and V is TRBV9, with 10 bases identical to TRBD2. Unmatched junction bases numbered 3, after V lost 2 bases and J lost 4 bases. Germline V gene data show CDR1 as SGDLS and CDR2 as YYNGEE. There are 15 residues in the CDR3. CDR3 nucleotides: TGTGCCAGCAGCGTCAGCGGGAGGGATTACAATGAGCAGTTCTTC. Translated: CASSVSGRDYNEQFF.

The V call is TRBV13, the J call TRBJ2-1, with D tentatively TRBD2 (6 bases). This CDR3 has 15 amino acids. Trimming removed 4 bases from V and 3 bases from J, with 13 bases in between. Per the germline V gene, CDR1 is PRHDT and CDR2 is FYEKMQ (reference sequence). The CDR3 sequence is CASSSASTSYNEQFF. The CDR3 DNA is TGTGCCAGCAGCTCCGCCTCGACTAGCTACAATGAGCAGTTCTTC.

A note on this clone: Additional DNA sequences in this sample encode the identical CDR3. The CDR3 protein is CAWSVLAGETTDTQYF. The CDR3 nucleotides are TGTGCCTGGAGTGTACTAGCGGGGGAGACCACAGATACGCAGTATTTT. This chain connects TRBV30 to TRBJ2-3, with TRBD2 identical over 11 bases. The CDR3 is 16 amino acids. J lost 2 bases, V lost 0 bases, and 4 bases had no gene match. CDR1 and CDR2 from the germline V gene are GTSNPN and SVGIG (reference sequence).

The chain couples TRBV4-3 to TRBJ2-1; no reliable D call. Germline lookup yields CDR1 LGHNA and CDR2 YSLEER. V was shortened by 4 bases and J by 6 bases, with 10 bases between the two germline ends. The CDR3 contains 13 residues. The CDR3, as DNA: TGCGCCAGCAGCCTGGGCTACCTCAATGAGCAGTTCTTC. Its translation is CASSLGYLNEQFF.

The chain carries TRBV7-2 and TRBJ2-7; perhaps TRBD1 as D (6 bases). The V gene lost 3 bases and the J gene lost 0 bases, with 9 bases spanning the gap. The CDR3 has 14 amino acids. Germline V gives CDR1 SGHTA, CDR2 FQGNSA. The CDR3 sequence is CASSFDRNSYEQYF. In nucleotides, the CDR3 is TGTGCCAGCAGCTTTGACAGGAACTCCTACGAGCAGTACTTC.

The gene calls are TRBV4-1 and TRBJ2-3; D is perhaps TRBD2 (6 bases). Germline CDR1 and CDR2: MGHRA and YSYEKL. Trimming removed 1 base at V and 3 bases at J, with 11 bases between. There are 15 residues in the CDR3. Here the CDR3 DNA reads TGCGCCAGCAGCCAAGTACTGGAGGGGACAGATACGCAGTATTTT. It is translated as CASSQVLEGTDTQYF.

The genes are TRBV5-1 and TRBJ1-1; D remains unclear. The V end was cut by 2 bases, the J end by 1 base, with 15 bases between. This CDR3 region has 16 residues. The V gene's germline CDR1 is SGHRS and CDR2 YFSETQ. The CDR3 protein is CASSFYLSSENTEAFF. In DNA, the CDR3 is TGCGCCAGCAGCTTTTACCTCAGTAGCGAGAACACTGAAGCTTTCTTT.

This chain joins TRBV5-6 and TRBJ2-1; D gene uncertain. Germline V lookup: CDR1 SGHDT, CDR2 YYEEEE. The CDR3 length is 15 residues. V lost 2 bases to trimming and J lost 0 bases, with 9 bases between them. The CDR3 DNA reads TGTGCCAGCAGCTTTTCAGGCAGCTCCTACAATGAGCAGTTCTTC. This encodes CASSFSGSSYNEQFF.

The chain couples TRBV10-2 to TRBJ2-5, with 12 bases lining up with TRBD2. Germline V gene data show CDR1 as WSHSY and CDR2 as SAAADI. This CDR3 contains 18 residues. The V gene end was trimmed by 1 base and the J gene end by 1 base; junction bases not matched to a gene: 7. Here the CDR3 reads CASSEWPSGGALQETQYF. CDR3 bases: TGCGCCAGCAGTGAGTGGCCTAGCGGGGGGGCCCTCCAAGAGACCCAGTACTTC.

The chain is built from TRBV19 and TRBJ1-1; D ambiguous. Per germline, CDR1 LNHDA and CDR2 SQIVND (reference sequence). The ends were cut back, 5 bases at V and 8 bases at J, with 12 bases in the middle. The CDR3 loop spans 12 amino acids. The CDR3 protein is CASSPLPPEAFF. The CDR3 DNA sequence: TGTGCCAGTAGTCCTCTTCCCCCCGAAGCTTTCTTT.

In its sample, this clone was seen once. The chain couples TRBV10-1 to TRBJ1-1, with no clear D. From germline, CDR1 is WNHNN and CDR2 SYGVQD (reference sequence). There are 15 residues in the CDR3. V was clipped by 2 bases and J by 0 bases, with 10 bases between them. CDR3 bases: TGCGCCAGCAGTGAGACCCCAGGATTGAACACTGAAGCTTTCTTT. Translating gives CASSETPGLNTEAFF.

V is TRBV5-4 and J is TRBJ2-1; 8 bases fit TRBD1. V shed 7 bases, J shed 6 bases, and the junction held 9 bases outside the gene matches. Germline assignment: CDR1 SGHNT and CDR2 YYREEE (reference sequence). This CDR3 has 14 amino acids. CDR3 coding DNA: TGTGCCAGCGGACAGGGTTGGGCCGCCAATGAGCAGTTCTTC. This translates into CASGQGWAANEQFF.

The chain combines TRBV10-3 with TRBJ2-2; 8 nucleotides agree with TRBD1. The length of the CDR3 is 16 residues. Germline CDR1 ENHRY, CDR2 SYGVKD. Germline trimming cut 2 bases from V and 1 base from J; bases unmatched to any gene: 3. CDR3 bases: TGTGCCATCAGTGAGCCTGGGACAGGGAACACCGGGGAGCTGTTTTTT. Its translation is CAISEPGTGNTGELFF.

This clone appeared a single time. The chain combines TRBV11-2 with TRBJ2-3; 13 bases are a match to TRBD2. The germline gives CDR1 SGHAT, CDR2 FQNNGV. V was pared by 1 base and J by 5 bases, with 6 bases of the junction left unmatched. The CDR3 has 17 amino acids. The CDR3 loop is CASSLGTSGRAEDTQYF. The CDR3 nucleotides are TGTGCCAGCAGCTTAGGTACTAGCGGGAGGGCGGAAGATACGCAGTATTTT.

The gene calls are TRBV7-9 and TRBJ1-6, with 8 bases identical to TRBD1. Per germline, CDR1 SEHNR and CDR2 FQNEAQ (reference sequence). Trimming took 4 bases from V and 7 from J; bases not matched to a gene: 6. This CDR3 is built from 15 residues. The DNA of the CDR3 is TGTGCCAGCAGCTCCGGACAGGGAGGCAATTCACCCCTCCACTTT. Translated, it gives CASSSGQGGNSPLHF.

In its sample, this clone was seen once. The genes are TRBV7-2 and TRBJ2-7, with D perhaps matching TRBD1 (6 bases). V lost 3 bases and J 6 bases, leaving 15 bases between the germline ends. The CDR3 totals 14 residues. Germline CDR1 is SGHTA and CDR2 is FQGNSA. This CDR3 is CASSLRTASIEQYF. The DNA of the CDR3 is TGTGCCAGCAGCTTGAGGACAGCCTCTATCGAGCAGTACTTC.